These 21 T cell receptor beta chains share one sample of origin, sequenced in a study of blood T cell repertoires in COVID-19 (dated by TCRdb to 2019 to 2021). The library came from the immunoSEQ multiplex PCR assay. Here the immuneACCESS table is served through TCRdb, limited to in-frame sequences with V and J called. Missing clones are a known gap in these copies; in checked studies unresolved V genes cover under half, and the rest lacks a known reason. This sample is represented by about 250,000 clones; 85% to 90% of them were singletons. The top ten clones comprise around 3.7% of the sample. The source material was PBMCs or T cells enriched from blood (not recorded which). All receptors come from a woman in her twenties or thirties with acute COVID-19.

The V call is TRBV3-1 (or the pseudogene TRBV3-2), the J call TRBJ2-1, with 7 bases aligning to TRBD1. Germline V gives CDR1 LGHDT, CDR2 YNNKEL (reference sequence). This CDR3 has 17 amino acids. Unmatched junction bases numbered 9, after V lost 0 bases and J lost 4 bases. The CDR3 DNA is TGTGCCAGCAGCCAAGAGGAGACAGGGAGAATATACAATGAGCAGTTCTTC. As protein: CASSQEETGRIYNEQFF.

The chain uses TRBV27 and TRBJ2-7, with D perhaps matching TRBD2 (7 bases). The V end was cut by 5 bases, the J end by 5 bases, with 10 bases between. CDR1 and CDR2 (germline): MNHEY, SMNVEV (reference sequence). CDR3 length: 12 residues. The CDR3 nucleotides are TGTGCCAGCAGTCAGGGGAGGGACGAGCAGTACTTC. This translates into CASSQGRDEQYF.

The chain recombines TRBV28 with TRBJ1-2, with D possibly matching TRBD1 (6 bases). V gave up 9 bases and J gave up 6 bases, with 17 bases separating them. The length of the CDR3 is 13 residues. Germline V gives CDR1 MDHEN, CDR2 SYDVKM. This chain's CDR3 is CASTKLGADGYTF. Here the CDR3 DNA reads TGTGCCAGTACCAAGTTGGGGGCGGATGGCTACACCTTC.

The rearrangement uses TRBV2 and TRBJ2-7; D not certain. The germline V gene has CDR1 SNHLY and CDR2 FYNNEI. The germline V and J ends were trimmed by 2 bases and 3 bases, with 11 bases remaining between them. The CDR3 spans 14 residues. CDR3 in amino acids: CASSESMAIYEQYF. The CDR3 DNA reads TGTGCCAGCAGTGAAAGTATGGCAATCTACGAGCAGTACTTC.

CDR3 sequence reads: CASSRQRGGTDTQYF. The CDR3 DNA sequence: TGTGCCAGCAGTCGCCAGCGGGGGGGCACAGATACGCAGTATTTT. The chain links TRBV13 to TRBJ2-3; TRBD2 agrees at 9 bases. CDR1 PRHDT and CDR2 FYEKMQ come from the germline V gene (reference sequence). The junction had 5 bases not matched to a gene; V was cut back by 6 bases and J by 1 base. This CDR3 is 15 amino acids long.

This clone was detected many times. The rearrangement joins TRBV30 to TRBJ2-3, with 7 bases aligning to TRBD1. With V trimmed by 3 bases and J by 2 bases, 8 bases remained unmatched. The CDR3 has 15 residues. Germline CDR1 GTSNPN, CDR2 SVGIG (reference sequence). CDR3 in amino acids: CAWSRDSNPTDTQYF. The DNA of the CDR3 is TGTGCCTGGAGCCGGGACAGCAACCCCACAGATACGCAGTATTTT.

The rearrangement links TRBV9 to TRBJ1-1; TRBD1 agrees at 8 bases. Germline V gene sequence: CDR1 SGDLS, CDR2 YYNGEE. Germline trimming cut 2 bases from V and 5 bases from J; bases unmatched to any gene: 5. CDR3 length: 14 residues. The CDR3 sequence: CASSVVTGGTEAFF. The CDR3 DNA reads TGTGCCAGCAGCGTCGTCACAGGGGGGACTGAAGCTTTCTTT.

The V gene is TRBV30, the J gene TRBJ2-5; TRBD2 matches 9 bases. V dropped 0 bases and J dropped 3; count of bases not matched to a gene: 5. This CDR3 region has 15 residues. Germline V gene data show CDR1 as GTSNPN and CDR2 as SVGIG (reference sequence). The CDR3 is CAWSVRLAGKETQYF. CDR3 coding DNA: TGTGCCTGGAGTGTACGGCTAGCGGGGAAAGAGACCCAGTACTTC.

The rearrangement links TRBV3-1 (or the pseudogene TRBV3-2) to TRBJ1-2, with TRBD1 identical over 8 bases. The CDR3 is 17 residues long. CDR1 and CDR2 (germline): LGHDT, YNNKEL (reference sequence). Trimming took 0 bases from V and 3 from J; bases not matched to a gene: 9. Written as DNA, the CDR3 is TGTGCCAGCAGCCAAGAAGTAGTGGGGGGACAGGACTATGGCTACACCTTC. Its translation is CASSQEVVGGQDYGYTF.

The chain joins TRBV9 to TRBJ2-1; 11 positions match TRBD2. Looked up from germline, CDR1 is SGDLS and CDR2 is YYNGEE. CDR3 size: 15 residues. Trimming removed 3 bases from V and 5 bases from J; junction bases left unmatched: 4. In nucleotides, the CDR3 is TGTGCCAGCAGCGCGACTAGCGGGGTAAACAATGAGCAGTTCTTC. Protein sequence: CASSATSGVNNEQFF.

The V gene is TRBV28, the J gene TRBJ2-1; a possible D gene is TRBD2 (7 bases). Trimming stripped 3 bases from V and 5 bases from J, with 17 bases between. From germline, CDR1 is MDHEN and CDR2 SYDVKM. The CDR3 runs to 16 residues. CDR3 loop: CASSFVDRGGDNEQFF. The DNA of the CDR3 is TGTGCCAGCAGTTTCGTGGACAGAGGGGGGGACAATGAGCAGTTCTTC.

The CDR3 reads CASSYGGGHAEAFF. As DNA, the CDR3 is TGTGCCAGCAGTTACGGGGGGGGACATGCTGAAGCTTTCTTT. V gene TRBV6-6 combines with J gene TRBJ1-1; possible D gene TRBD1, 6 bases. The CDR3 sequence is 14 residues long. Looked up from germline, CDR1 is MNHNY and CDR2 is SVGAGI (reference sequence). Trimming pared 2 bases from V and 6 bases from J, leaving 13 bases between.

The V call is TRBV18, the J call TRBJ1-1, with D uncertain. The CDR3 loop spans 12 amino acids. CDR1 is KGHSH, CDR2 LQKENI, per germline. Trimming shortened V by 0 bases and J by 11 bases, and 10 bases separated the two germline ends. The CDR3 is CASSPPPRTAFF. As DNA, the CDR3 is TGTGCCAGCTCACCACCGCCGAGAACGGCTTTCTTT. Full variable domain (missing parts from reference TRBV18 and TRBJ1-1): NAGVMQNPRHLVRRRGQEARLRCSPMKGHSHVYWYRQLPEEGLKFMVYLQKENIIDESGMPKERFSAEFPKEGPSILRIQQVVRGDSAAYFCASSPPPRTAFFGQGTRLTVV.

The chain carries TRBV19 and TRBJ2-7; weak D call: TRBD1 (6 bases). The CDR3 consists of 14 residues. The germline V gene encodes CDR1 LNHDA and CDR2 SQIVND (reference sequence). V was clipped by 6 bases and J by 5 bases, with 17 bases between them. The CDR3 loop is CASRKGHRQNEQYF. The CDR3 DNA follows: TGTGCCAGTAGAAAGGGACATCGACAGAACGAGCAGTACTTC.

The gene calls are TRBV30 and TRBJ2-6; D ambiguous. Trimming stripped 4 bases from V and 4 bases from J, with 26 bases between. The length of the CDR3 is 19 residues. Germline CDR1 and CDR2: GTSNPN and SVGIG (reference sequence). CDR3 amino acids: CAWMLVAVAGASGANVLTF. The DNA of the CDR3 is TGTGCCTGGATGTTAGTCGCAGTAGCCGGAGCGTCCGGGGCCAACGTCCTGACTTTC.

The chain is built from TRBV7-7 and TRBJ1-3, with D perhaps TRBD1 (6 bases). Germline lookup yields CDR1 SSHAT and CDR2 FNYEAQ (reference sequence). The CDR3 sequence is 15 residues long. V dropped 6 bases and J dropped 4 bases, with 16 bases sitting between them. CDR3 DNA: TGTGCCAGCAGTCCCGCGGGGGCGTGGGGAAACACCATATATTTT. It codes for CASSPAGAWGNTIYF.

V usage is TRBV2 and J usage is TRBJ2-1; 9 bases align to TRBD1. In germline, CDR1 is SNHLY, CDR2 FYNNEI. V lost 9 bases and J lost 5; bases outside the gene matches: 11. The CDR3 is made up of 15 amino acids. CDR3 bases: TGTGCCAGGAAGTCCGGGACAGGGACCAACAATGAGCAGTTCTTC. The encoded protein is CARKSGTGTNNEQFF.

This clone has just a few counts. The V call is TRBV24-1, the J call TRBJ2-7; D remains unclear. Per germline, CDR1 KGHDR and CDR2 SFDVKD. The CDR3 length is 18 residues. V was shortened by 0 bases and J by 3 bases, with 20 bases between the two germline ends. This CDR3 is CATSDLAPVRRIDYEQYF. The CDR3 region has the DNA TGTGCCACCAGTGATTTGGCCCCCGTACGGCGGATCGACTACGAGCAGTACTTC.

This clone has more than one count but fewer than ten. The rearrangement joins TRBV27 to TRBJ1-2; no definite D call. Trimming took 4 bases from V and 8 from J, leaving 17 bases between them. Germline V gene sequence: CDR1 MNHEY, CDR2 SMNVEV (reference sequence). The CDR3 totals 14 residues. The CDR3 DNA reads TGTGCCAGCAGTTCGCCAGGCCCCCAGGCCGGCTACACCTTC. Encoded protein: CASSSPGPQAGYTF.

The rearrangement uses TRBV10-2 and TRBJ1-5, with 11 bases lining up with TRBD1. The germline V gene encodes CDR1 WSHSY and CDR2 SAAADI. This CDR3 region has 16 residues. V was pared by 2 bases and J by 5 bases, with 5 bases of the junction left unmatched. The CDR3 bases are TGCGCCAGCAGTGAGGGACAGGGGGCTTGGGATCAGCCCCAGCATTTT. The encoded protein is CASSEGQGAWDQPQHF.

The rearrangement links TRBV5-5 to TRBJ1-2; D is possibly TRBD1 (5 bases). CDR1 is SGHKS and CDR2 is YYEKEE in the germline V gene (reference sequence). CDR3 size: 14 residues. Trimming left V 1 base short and J 2 bases short, with 9 bases between. CDR3 sequence reads: CASSLSTVNYGYTF. The CDR3 DNA follows: TGTGCCAGCAGCTTGTCGACAGTAAACTATGGCTACACCTTC.